These 14 T cell receptor beta chains were all obtained from the same sample, sequenced in a study of shared clonotypes between healthy human individuals. Assay: immunoSEQ multiplex PCR; the TCRdb copy retains only in-frame clones and omits some. In the table there are a few million clones, around 90% of which are singletons. The specimen sequenced was naive CD4+ T cells sorted from blood. The subset denotes: CD45RA+ positively selected. The receptors were gathered from a man aged 18 to 30 in good health.

This chain links TRBV30 with TRBJ1-5; TRBD1 is a possible D gene (6 bases). The CDR3 extends over 14 amino acids. Germline CDR1 and CDR2: GTSNPN and SVGIG (reference sequence). The V gene lost 3 bases and the J gene lost 6 bases, with 15 bases spanning the gap. The CDR3 region is CAWRPARGFQPQHF. In DNA, the CDR3 is TGTGCCTGGAGACCAGCCAGGGGTTTTCAGCCCCAGCATTTT.

Details on this clone: Other DNA variants within this sample encode the same CDR3. The chain recombines TRBV5-1 with TRBJ2-5; D is undetermined. Germline V gene data show CDR1 as SGHRS and CDR2 as YFSETQ. Trimming removed 1 base at V and 2 bases at J, with 9 bases between. CDR3 length: 14 residues. The CDR3 reads CASSLLAVQETQYF. The DNA of the CDR3 is TGCGCCAGCAGCTTGTTGGCAGTTCAAGAGACCCAGTACTTC. The full variable domain, completed using reference TRBV5-1 and TRBJ2-5, is KAGVTQTPRYLIKTRGQQVTLSCSPISGHRSVSWYQQTPGQGLQFLFEYFSETQRNKGNFPGRFSGRQFSNSRSEMNVSTLELGDSALYLCASSLLAVQETQYFGPGTRLLVL.

Concerning this clone: Other DNA sequences from this sample encode an identical CDR3 as well. The chain's CDR3 is CASSTGNTEAFF. DNA of the CDR3: TGCGCCAGCAGCACGGGGAACACTGAAGCTTTCTTT. V gene TRBV5-1 combines with J gene TRBJ1-1; D remains unclear. The V end was cut by 4 bases, the J end by 1 base, with 5 bases between. There are 12 residues in the CDR3. Germline V CDR1 and CDR2: SGHRS, YFSETQ. The complete variable domain, with remaining parts taken from reference TRBV5-1 and TRBJ1-1, reads KAGVTQTPRYLIKTRGQQVTLSCSPISGHRSVSWYQQTPGQGLQFLFEYFSETQRNKGNFPGRFSGRQFSNSRSEMNVSTLELGDSALYLCASSTGNTEAFFGQGTRLTVV.

The chain has TRBV19 and TRBJ2-2; no clear D gene. Germline values: CDR1 LNHDA, CDR2 SQIVND (reference sequence). The CDR3 totals 15 residues. V lost 7 bases and J lost 5, with 17 bases in between. The CDR3 region is CASTRWQDATGELFF. In nucleotides, the CDR3 is TGTGCCAGTACCCGGTGGCAGGACGCGACCGGGGAGCTGTTTTTT.

The chain recombines TRBV6-1 with TRBJ1-1; 7 nucleotides agree with TRBD1. This CDR3 spans 13 amino acids. Unmatched junction bases numbered 6, after V lost 8 bases and J lost 3 bases. Germline V gene lookup returns CDR1 MNHNS and CDR2 SASEGT. The CDR3 loop reads CASGTEWYTEAFF. The CDR3, as DNA: TGTGCCAGCGGGACAGAATGGTACACTGAAGCTTTCTTT.

This clone occurred once. This chain's CDR3 is CASSARRTGDTQYF. CDR3 nucleotides: TGTGCCAGCAGCGCCAGACGGACCGGGGATACGCAGTATTTT. The chain carries TRBV9 and TRBJ2-3; D is undetermined. The CDR3 consists of 14 residues. Per germline, CDR1 SGDLS and CDR2 YYNGEE. Deletions cut 3 bases from V and 6 bases from J, with 14 bases between. Full variable domain (outside the CDR3, taken from reference TRBV9 and TRBJ2-3): DSGVTQTPKHLITATGQRVTLRCSPRSGDLSVYWYQQSLDQGLQFLIQYYNGEERAKGNILERFSAQQFPDLHSELNLSSLELGDSALYFCASSARRTGDTQYFGPGTRLTVL.

The chain links TRBV20-1 to TRBJ2-7; a weak D match, TRBD2 (5 bases). This CDR3 is built from 11 residues. V lost 6 bases, J lost 5 bases, and 11 bases lay in between. Germline CDR1 reads DFQATT; CDR2 reads SNEGSKA (reference sequence). The CDR3 region has the DNA TGCAGTGCCATGCTCGGGAACGAGCAGTACTTC. It translates to CSAMLGNEQYF.

J is TRBJ1-2 and V is TRBV18, with D tentatively TRBD1 (6 bases). CDR1 is KGHSH and CDR2 is LQKENI in the germline V gene. This CDR3 is built from 14 residues. Trimming removed 6 bases at V and 0 bases at J, with 11 bases between. This CDR3 is CASSTGTPNYGYTF. CDR3 nucleotide sequence: TGTGCCAGCTCGACCGGGACACCTAACTATGGCTACACCTTC.

The chain uses TRBV10-1 and TRBJ2-3; D gene ambiguous. V dropped 0 bases and J dropped 1 base, with 8 bases sitting between them. This CDR3 has 15 residues. Per the germline V gene, CDR1 is WNHNN and CDR2 is SYGVQD (reference sequence). The CDR3 here is CASSESETGTDTQYF. The CDR3 DNA follows: TGCGCCAGCAGTGAGTCAGAAACCGGCACAGATACGCAGTATTTT.

The gene calls are TRBV6-1 and TRBJ2-5, with 11 bases lining up with TRBD2. This CDR3 is built from 15 residues. The J segment lost 4 bases and the V segment lost 7 bases, leaving 8 bases of the junction unmatched. CDR1 and CDR2 from the germline V gene are MNHNS and SASEGT. The CDR3 region has the DNA TGTGCCAGCAACCTACTAGCGGGAGTCGGAGAGACCCAGTACTTC. Translating it yields CASNLLAGVGETQYF.

This clone appeared a few times. The V and J genes are TRBV5-1 and TRBJ2-7; TRBD1 agrees at 7 bases. Germline lookup yields CDR1 SGHRS and CDR2 YFSETQ. The CDR3 contains 14 residues. After removal of 3 bases from V and 0 bases from J, the junction contained 3 bases not matched to a gene. The DNA for the CDR3 is TGCGCCAGCAGCTGGGGGACAGTCTCCTACGAGCAGTACTTC. The encoded protein is CASSWGTVSYEQYF.

This clone was detected only once. V gene TRBV6-7 combines with J gene TRBJ2-3; D may be TRBD2 (6 bases). TRBV6-7 is an ORF for which the function is uncertain. V lost 4 bases and J 0 bases, leaving 11 bases between the germline ends. The length of the CDR3 is 15 residues. CDR3 sequence: CASSSVAASTDTQYF. CDR3 nucleotide sequence: TGTGCCAGCAGTTCCGTAGCGGCCAGCACAGATACGCAGTATTTT.

The V gene is TRBV28, the J gene TRBJ1-4, with a tentative D call TRBD1 (5 bases). Looked up from germline, CDR1 is MDHEN and CDR2 is SYDVKM. This CDR3 spans 14 amino acids. V was trimmed by 6 bases and J by 5 bases, leaving 13 bases between them. In DNA, the CDR3 is TGTGCCAGCAGAACAAGACAGATCAATGAAAAACTGTTTTTT. Its protein is CASRTRQINEKLFF.

The chain couples TRBV2 to TRBJ1-6; the D is unclear. The germline gives CDR1 SNHLY, CDR2 FYNNEI. Trimming cost V 4 bases and J 0 bases, with 7 bases left between them. The CDR3 is 15 residues long. The CDR3 region has the DNA TGTGCCAGCAGTGTAGAGAGCTCCTATAATTCACCCCTCCACTTT. This codes for CASSVESSYNSPLHF. Full variable domain (remainder filled in from reference TRBV2 and TRBJ1-6): EPEVTQTPSHQVTQMGQEVILRCVPISNHLYFYWYRQILGQKVEFLVSFYNNEISEKSEIFDDQFSVERPDGSNFTLKIRSTKLEDSAMYFCASSVESSYNSPLHFGNGTRLTVT.